Each of the 6 T cell receptor beta chains below was sequenced from the same sample in a study of cytomegalovirus exposure and HLA in healthy donors. TCRdb keeps only in-frame clones here, not all; method: immunoSEQ multiplex PCR. The sample has 130,000 to 150,000 clones, 85% to 90% seen once. The sample taken for sequencing was PBMCs. All receptors come from a woman between 18 and 29 years old in good health and CMV-seropositive.

The gene calls are TRBV7-2 and TRBJ2-2, with 9 bases fitting TRBD1. The CDR3 has 15 amino acids. Germline loops: CDR1 SGHTA, CDR2 FQGNSA. The J segment lost 3 bases and the V segment lost 8 bases, leaving 7 bases of the junction unmatched. For the CDR3, the DNA is TGTGCCAGCTCCTCCGGGACAGGGTACACCGGGGAGCTGTTTTTT. This codes for CASSSGTGYTGELFF.

The chain couples TRBV20-1 to TRBJ1-1, with D unresolved. CDR1 is DFQATT, CDR2 SNEGSKA, per germline (reference sequence). The CDR3 contains 11 residues. Between the trimmed V and J ends, which lost 3 bases and 4 bases, there was a span of 6 bases. CDR3 in amino acids: CSASYFTEAFF. Written as DNA, the CDR3 is TGCAGTGCTAGTTATTTCACTGAAGCTTTCTTT.

The J gene is TRBJ2-1, the V gene TRBV27; 11 nucleotides match TRBD2. The germline V gene encodes CDR1 MNHEY and CDR2 SMNVEV (reference sequence). The CDR3 loop spans 18 amino acids. Losses at the gene ends were 0 bases for V and 3 bases for J; bases not matched to a gene: 7. Written as DNA, the CDR3 is TGTGCCAGCAGTTTATCAGGGTGGGGGACTAGCGGCTACAATGAGCAGTTCTTC. Amino acids: CASSLSGWGTSGYNEQFF.

The rearrangement joins TRBV4-1 to TRBJ1-2, with unresolved D. The V gene's germline CDR1 is MGHRA and CDR2 YSYEKL. V lost 5 bases to trimming and J lost 2 bases, with 15 bases between them. This CDR3 comprises 15 residues. CDR3 DNA: TGCGCCAGCAGCGATACGCGGGCCAACAACTATGGCTACACCTTC. This codes for CASSDTRANNYGYTF.

This clone was counted once. The rearrangement uses TRBV1 and TRBJ1-5. TRBV1 has pseudogene status. This CDR3 comprises 14 residues. The CDR3 here is CTSSQDRGNQPQHF. The CDR3, as DNA: TGCACCAGCAGCCAAGATCGGGGAAATCAGCCCCAGCATTTT.

This chain uses TRBV28 with TRBJ1-5, with TRBD1 identical over 9 bases. Germline V gene data show CDR1 as MDHEN and CDR2 as SYDVKM. The CDR3 extends over 15 amino acids. With V trimmed by 6 bases and J by 4 bases, 7 bases remained unmatched. Here the CDR3 DNA reads TGTGCCAGCAGAGCCGGGACAGGGTCGAATCAGCCCCAGCATTTT. Amino acids: CASRAGTGSNQPQHF.